The next 22 T cell receptor beta chains were all read from a single sample in a study of cytomegalovirus exposure and HLA in healthy donors. Primers: 60 Vbeta forward and 13 Jbeta reverse. Assay: immunoSEQ multiplex PCR; the TCRdb copy retains only in-frame clones and omits some. The sample has more than 85,000 clones, roughly 80% seen once. Sequencing used PBMCs. These TCRs come from a man aged 25-45 years in good health and CMV-seropositive.

The chain employs TRBV2 and TRBJ1-1; a possible D gene is TRBD1 (6 bases). Germline lookup yields CDR1 SNHLY and CDR2 FYNNEI. V was trimmed by 4 bases and J by 5 bases, leaving 14 bases between them. The CDR3 has 14 amino acids. The CDR3 nucleotides read TGTGCCAGCAGTGTGACAGGCAGGGAGACTGAAGCTTTCTTT. It yields the protein CASSVTGRETEAFF.

The chain carries TRBV6-5 and TRBJ2-2; TRBD1 agrees at 10 bases. V gave up 0 bases and J gave up 6 bases; unmatched junction bases: 4. CDR3 length: 16 amino acids. Germline lookup yields CDR1 MNHEY and CDR2 SVGAGI. CDR3 in amino acids: CASSYSGTGDAGELFF. CDR3 DNA: TGTGCCAGCAGTTACTCGGGGACAGGGGACGCCGGGGAGCTGTTTTTT.

The chain has TRBV5-1 and TRBJ2-3; 10 nucleotides match TRBD2. The CDR3 contains 15 residues. Unmatched junction bases numbered 7, after V lost 3 bases and J lost 6 bases. From germline, CDR1 is SGHRS and CDR2 YFSETQ. CDR3 in amino acids: CASSSQRGGVDTQYF. DNA for the CDR3: TGCGCCAGCAGCTCCCAGCGGGGGGGAGTGGATACGCAGTATTTT.

This clone was observed a single time. This chain links TRBV7-2 with TRBJ1-1; TRBD1 agrees at 7 bases. Germline CDR1 SGHTA, CDR2 FQGNSA. Germline trimming cut 3 bases from V and 4 bases from J; bases unmatched to any gene: 2. This CDR3 is built from 13 residues. The chain's CDR3 is CASSLTGITEAFF. In DNA, the CDR3 is TGTGCCAGCAGCTTGACAGGGATCACTGAAGCTTTCTTT.

The chain uses TRBV7-8 and TRBJ1-5, with no clear D. Germline V gives CDR1 SGHVS, CDR2 FQNEAQ. The CDR3 totals 13 residues. With 1 base removed from V and 7 bases from J, the gap between germline ends came to 8 bases. The DNA of the CDR3 is TGTGCCAGCAGCTTAGATTTGAGGCAGCCCCAGCATTTT. It is translated as CASSLDLRQPQHF.

J is TRBJ1-1 and V is TRBV4-1; perhaps TRBD1 as D (5 bases). CDR1 and CDR2 (germline): MGHRA, YSYEKL. The CDR3 is 17 residues long. Trimming stripped 1 base from V and 10 bases from J, with 25 bases between. In DNA, the CDR3 is TGCGCCAGCAGCCAAGTCCTCAGGGTTCGGAAGGCCGTTGGAGCTTTCTTT. Translated: CASSQVLRVRKAVGAFF.

The chain employs TRBV28 and TRBJ1-5; 7 bases agree with TRBD1. The germline V gene has CDR1 MDHEN and CDR2 SYDVKM. After removal of 3 bases from V and 2 bases from J, the junction contained 4 bases not matched to a gene. The CDR3 contains 15 residues. The CDR3 loop reads CASSLTGLGNQPQHF. The CDR3 bases are TGTGCCAGCAGTTTGACAGGGCTTGGCAATCAGCCCCAGCATTTT.

The J gene is TRBJ1-6, the V gene TRBV6-5, with 9 bases that match TRBD1. V dropped 4 bases and J dropped 10; count of bases not matched to a gene: 5. CDR1 and CDR2 from the germline V gene are MNHEY and SVGAGI. CDR3 length: 14 residues. This CDR3 reads CASSSTGGASPLHF. CDR3 sequence (DNA): TGTGCCAGCAGTTCGACAGGGGGGGCATCACCCCTCCACTTT.

The rearrangement links TRBV6-4 to TRBJ2-2; tentative D call: TRBD2 (5 bases). V lost 4 bases and J lost 1, with 7 bases in between. The CDR3 runs to 14 residues. Per germline, CDR1 MRHNA and CDR2 SNTAGT. This CDR3 is CASSGGQNTGELFF. DNA of the CDR3: TGTGCCAGCAGTGGAGGGCAGAACACCGGGGAGCTGTTTTTT.

The genes are TRBV10-3 and TRBJ2-3; TRBD2 might be the D (5 bases). Germline V gene sequence: CDR1 ENHRY, CDR2 SYGVKD. The V gene lost 6 bases and the J gene lost 2 bases, with 9 bases spanning the gap. This CDR3 is built from 13 residues. The CDR3 sequence: CAIRLGVTDTQYF. CDR3 nucleotide sequence: TGTGCCATCAGACTAGGAGTCACAGATACGCAGTATTTT.

The CDR3 region has the DNA TGTGCCAGCAGCTTAGGTATTCCGAGGACAGGGGCCTTCTATGGCTACACCTTC. It is translated as CASSLGIPRTGAFYGYTF. The chain combines TRBV7-9 with TRBJ1-2, with 9 nucleotides matching TRBD1. Looked up from germline, CDR1 is SEHNR and CDR2 is FQNEAQ (reference sequence). The CDR3 runs 18 residues. J lost 4 bases, V lost 1 base, and 13 bases had no gene match.

The chain joins TRBV7-6 to TRBJ2-5; 10 nucleotides align to TRBD2. The V and J ends lost 4 bases and 5 bases, in that order; junction bases with no gene match: 7. The CDR3 is 15 amino acids. Germline loops: CDR1 SGHVS, CDR2 FNYEAQ. CDR3 region: CASSSALAGVETQYF. The CDR3 DNA follows: TGTGCCAGCAGCTCAGCTCTAGCGGGGGTGGAGACCCAGTACTTC.

V is TRBV4-3 and J is TRBJ2-1, with D perhaps TRBD2 (5 bases). This CDR3 contains 17 residues. Germline V gene data show CDR1 as LGHNA and CDR2 as YSLEER. The V end lost 1 base, the J end lost 0 bases, and 13 bases lay between the germline ends. The CDR3 reads CASSQGRAASSYNEQFF. The CDR3 bases are TGCGCCAGCAGCCAAGGGCGGGCAGCCAGCTCCTACAATGAGCAGTTCTTC.

The chain has TRBV27 and TRBJ2-5, with TRBD2 identical over 8 bases. The J call may be faulty, since TRBJ2-7 better matches the DNA end. In germline, CDR1 is MNHEY, CDR2 SMNVEV (reference sequence). There are 14 residues in the CDR3. The CDR3 region has the DNA TGTGCCAGCAGTTTAGGTGCTAGCGGGTACGAGCAGTACTTC. Protein sequence: CASSLGASGYEQYF.

The J gene is TRBJ1-2, the V gene TRBV9; 7 positions agree with TRBD1. V lost 3 bases and J lost 4; bases outside the gene matches: 9. The germline CDR1 and CDR2 sequences are SGDLS and YYNGEE. CDR3 size: 15 residues. CDR3 sequence: CASSDSYQGGYGYTF. CDR3 in DNA: TGTGCCAGCAGCGACAGCTATCAGGGGGGCTATGGCTACACCTTC.

This rearrangement joins TRBV25-1 to TRBJ1-5; possible D gene TRBD1, 6 bases. V was pared by 7 bases and J by 2 bases, with 12 bases between. Germline V gives CDR1 MGHDK, CDR2 SYGVNS. CDR3 length: 14 amino acids. The chain's CDR3 is CASIYREGNQPQHF. In DNA form, the CDR3 reads TGTGCCAGCATCTACAGGGAAGGCAATCAGCCCCAGCATTTT.

V is TRBV9 and J is TRBJ2-5; D might be TRBD2 (5 bases). Trimming pared 4 bases from V and 5 bases from J, leaving 21 bases between. The V gene's germline CDR1 is SGDLS and CDR2 YYNGEE. The CDR3 extends over 16 amino acids. CDR3 sequence reads: CASSLGLFPARETQYF. The CDR3, as DNA: TGTGCCAGCAGCCTCGGACTCTTTCCGGCCCGCGAGACCCAGTACTTC.

The chain recombines TRBV29-1 with TRBJ1-2, with 9 nucleotides matching TRBD1. This CDR3 is built from 15 residues. Germline V gene sequence: CDR1 SQVTM, CDR2 ANQGSEA. The ends lost 6 bases at V and 7 bases at J; junction bases unmatched: 15. In DNA form, the CDR3 reads TGCAGCGTCCCACTTGTTAGGACAGGGGACTCTGGCTACACCTTC. It codes for CSVPLVRTGDSGYTF.

This sequence joins TRBV6-6 and TRBJ1-6; D not certain. V shed 5 bases and J shed 5 bases, with 13 bases lying between them. Per germline, CDR1 MNHNY and CDR2 SVGAGI (reference sequence). The CDR3 length is 15 residues. For the CDR3, the DNA is TGTGCCAGCAGTGCTCCGGGAGGGAATAATTCACCCCTCCACTTT. This sequence encodes CASSAPGGNNSPLHF.

The chain has TRBV6-1 and TRBJ1-4; 10 bases are shared with TRBD1. The V segment lost 7 bases and the J segment 7 bases; nucleotides outside the gene matches: 6. CDR3 length: 14 residues. Germline CDR1 reads MNHNS; CDR2 reads SASEGT. CDR3 region: CASKDRGVPEKLFF. The CDR3 nucleotides read TGTGCCAGCAAGGACAGGGGGGTACCTGAAAAACTGTTTTTT.

J is TRBJ1-1 and V is TRBV5-4, with D perhaps TRBD1 (5 bases). Trimming pared 4 bases from V and 3 bases from J, leaving 7 bases between. This CDR3 is built from 12 residues. Looked up from germline, CDR1 is SGHNT and CDR2 is YYREEE (reference sequence). The CDR3 DNA sequence: TGTGCCAGCAGCCGGGGGGACACTGAAGCTTTCTTT. Amino acids: CASSRGDTEAFF.

The chain is built from TRBV4-2 and TRBJ2-7; 8 bases are shared with TRBD1. The CDR3 length is 13 residues. The germline V gene has CDR1 LGHNA and CDR2 YNFKEQ. After removal of 1 base from V and 6 bases from J, the junction contained 2 bases not matched to a gene. CDR3 sequence: CASSQGTGSEQYF. For the CDR3, the DNA is TGTGCCAGCAGCCAAGGGACAGGGAGCGAGCAGTACTTC.